A selection of T cell receptor beta chains follows, all from one sample in a study of blood T cell repertoires in COVID-19. The repertoire was sequenced with immunoSEQ multiplex PCR; TCRdb's copy has only in-frame clones and lacks some. The table records around 230,000 clones, just over 85% of them present only once. Source material: peripheral blood. Receptors were obtained from a man aged 45-65 years with COVID-19, enrolled during active disease. The CDR3 runs from the conserved cysteine through the conserved F or W. Fields, in order: J gene, V gene, D gene, clone size, CDR3 DNA, CDR3 protein. The D gene is left open where the match is weak. Size tells how often a clone was seen (once, few, many) or the class of an expanded clone, and some rows leave it out.

TRBJ2-7 | TRBV6-5 | TRBD2 | NA | TGTGCCAGCAGTTCAGCGGGAGGGCCCCTGGGCGAGCAGTACTTC | CASSSAGGPLGEQYF
TRBJ2-7 | TRBV6-1 | NA | NA | TGTGCCAGCAGTGAAATCGGAACTAGTGGGGACGAGCAGTACTTC | CASSEIGTSGDEQYF
TRBJ1-1 | TRBV1 | NA | NA | TGCACCAGCAGCCACCGGGACAGGGGAATTTTCAACACTGAAGCTTTCTTT | CTSSHRDRGIFNTEAFF
TRBJ2-1 | TRBV11-2 | TRBD2 | once | TGTGCCAGCAGCCTAAACCTAGCGGGAGACAACAATGAGCAGTTCTTC | CASSLNLAGDNNEQFF
TRBJ2-3 | TRBV19 | TRBD2 | once | TGTGCCAGTAGTAGTGGCAAGGGCGGGAGAAAGAGCACAGATACGCAGTATTTT | CASSSGKGGRKSTDTQYF
TRBJ2-7 | TRBV27 | NA | once | TGTGCCAGCAGTCCCCGGCGGGCAGGTGAGCAGTACTTC | CASSPRRAGEQYF
TRBJ1-1 | TRBV15 | TRBD1 | NA | TGTGCCACCAGCAGGGACAGGCAAACAATGAACACTGAAGCTTTCTTT | CATSRDRQTMNTEAFF
TRBJ2-1 | TRBV4-2 | NA | NA | TGTGCCAGCAGCCCCAGCGGCCTCAACGGCGATGAGCAGTTCTTC | CASSPSGLNGDEQFF
TRBJ2-7 | TRBV18 | NA | NA | TGTGCCAGCTCACCACTCTCACTTGGGGGCGACGAGCAGTACTTC | CASSPLSLGGDEQYF
TRBJ2-1 | TRBV5-4 | NA | NA | TGTGCCAGCAGCTTCCCCCGAGGCGATGAGCAGTTCTTC | CASSFPRGDEQFF
TRBJ1-2 | TRBV29-1 | TRBD1 | once | TGCAGCGTAGACCTGGGACAGGGACTATCTCAAGGCTACACCTTC | CSVDLGQGLSQGYTF
TRBJ1-5 | TRBV19 | NA | NA | TGTGCCAGTAATGGGGGGGTGGTGAGCAATCAGCCCCAGCATTTT | CASNGGVVSNQPQHF
TRBJ2-7 | TRBV6-5 | NA | NA | TGTGCCAGCAGTTACTCCAGCGGAGGCTCCTACGAGCAGTACTTC | CASSYSSGGSYEQYF
TRBJ2-1 | TRBV7-3 | TRBD2 | NA | TGTGCCAGCAGCCCGAGCCCCACTAGCGACTTTCACAATGAGCAGTTCTTC | CASSPSPTSDFHNEQFF
TRBJ1-1 | TRBV18 | TRBD1 | once | TGTGCCAGCTCACCTCGAGACAGGGTTGAACCTGAAGCTTTCTTT | CASSPRDRVEPEAFF
TRBJ1-5 | TRBV3-1/TRBV3-2 | TRBD1 | NA | TGTGCCAGCACACGGTGGGGACAGGGTATCCAGCCCCAGCATTTT | CASTRWGQGIQPQHF
TRBJ2-3 | TRBV5-1 | TRBD2 | NA | TGCGCCAGCAGCTTGGCGCCTAGCGGGGGGGCCACAGATACGCAGTATTTT | CASSLAPSGGATDTQYF
TRBJ2-7 | TRBV2 | TRBD2 | NA | TGTGCCAGCAGTGAGCAGCGGGAGGCGGGCGGCGAGCAGTACTTC | CASSEQREAGGEQYF
TRBJ1-1 | TRBV5-1 | NA | NA | TGCGCCAGCAGCCCTACACAACCGGGGGAGAACACTGAAGCTTTCTTT | CASSPTQPGENTEAFF
TRBJ1-4 | TRBV5-1 | NA | NA | TGCGCCAGCAGCTTGAGAGGGCCAGGGAGGACTAATGAAAAACTGTTTTTT | CASSLRGPGRTNEKLFF
TRBJ2-1 | TRBV3-1/TRBV3-2 | TRBD1 | once | TGTGCCAGCAGCCGACAGGGTTACAATGAGCAGTTCTTC | CASSRQGYNEQFF
TRBJ2-7 | TRBV27 | TRBD1 | NA | TGTGCCAGCAGTTTAAGGGGACAGGGGAACTACGAGCAGTACTTC | CASSLRGQGNYEQYF
TRBJ2-5 | TRBV13 | NA | NA | TGTGCCAGCAGCTCCCCCGAGGGCCCGGGGACCCAGTACTTC | CASSSPEGPGTQYF
TRBJ2-5 | TRBV9 | TRBD1 | NA | TGTGCCAGCAGCGTGAGACAGGGGGCTTGGGAGACCCAGTACTTC | CASSVRQGAWETQYF
TRBJ2-1 | TRBV2 | TRBD2 | NA | TGTGCCAGCAGTGTTACTAGCGGGGGGAGCCAGCAGTTCTTC | CASSVTSGGSQQFF
TRBJ2-5 | TRBV4-1 | TRBD2 | once | TGCGCCAGCAGCCAAGATTCGCTAGCGGGAGGGCCTGTGGGAGAGACCCAGTACTTC | CASSQDSLAGGPVGETQYF
TRBJ1-6 | TRBV14 | TRBD1 | NA | TGTGCCAGCAGCCAGATGACAACGGGACAGTATAATTCACCCCTCCACTTT | CASSQMTTGQYNSPLHF
TRBJ1-6 | TRBV3-1/TRBV3-2 | NA | NA | TGTGCCAGCAGCCAAGGGACACGGACACCCCTCCACTTT | CASSQGTRTPLHF
TRBJ2-7 | TRBV3-1/TRBV3-2 | TRBD1 | once | TGTGCCAGCAGCCCGGTACAGGGGGCAGGTGAGCAGTACTTC | CASSPVQGAGEQYF
TRBJ1-4 | TRBV7-9 | TRBD1 | NA | TGTGCCAGCAGCCCTACAGGGGGCGGTGAAAAACTGTTTTTT | CASSPTGGGEKLFF
TRBJ1-2 | TRBV28 | TRBD1 | once | TGTGCCAGCAGTTACACAGCCGGGACAGACAACTATGGCTACACCTTC | CASSYTAGTDNYGYTF
TRBJ2-7 | TRBV6-5 | NA | NA | TGTGCCAGCAGTTACGGCCGTACTCGGGGCTACGAGCAGTACTTC | CASSYGRTRGYEQYF
TRBJ1-1 | TRBV28 | NA | NA | TGTGCCAGTACGGGGGGCGGGTACGCCACTGAAGCTTTCTTT | CASTGGGYATEAFF
TRBJ2-7 | TRBV19 | NA | few | TGTGCCAGTAGTATAGCGGGGTCCTCCTACGAGCAGTACTTC | CASSIAGSSYEQYF
TRBJ2-1 | TRBV9 | TRBD2 | once | TGTGCCAGCAGCGTAGTCCAGCGGGGGCTTTACAATGAGCAGTTCTTC | CASSVVQRGLYNEQFF
TRBJ1-2 | TRBV6-5 | NA | NA | TGTGCCAGCAGCTATCAGGACAGACCTTTCTATGGCTACACCTTC | CASSYQDRPFYGYTF
TRBJ2-1 | TRBV19 | NA | NA | TGTGCCAGTCAACAATCCCGGGATGAGCAGTTCTTC | CASQQSRDEQFF
TRBJ1-1 | TRBV7-2 | NA | NA | TGTGCCAGCAGCTTAGTCGGGGGAGTGAACACTGAAGCTTTCTTT | CASSLVGGVNTEAFF
TRBJ2-7 | TRBV6-5 | TRBD1 | NA | TGTGCCAGCAGTCGCCGGGACAGCTACGAGCAGTACTTC | CASSRRDSYEQYF
TRBJ2-4 | TRBV28 | NA | NA | TGTGCCAGCACCCCTGCGGGGGCCAAAAACATTCAGTACTTC | CASTPAGAKNIQYF
TRBJ2-7 | TRBV11-3 | TRBD2 | NA | TGTGCCAGCAGCTTCGGGACTAGCGGGACTTCCGAGCAGTACTTC | CASSFGTSGTSEQYF
TRBJ1-1 | TRBV7-9 | NA | NA | TGTGCCAGCAGCTACGAGGACACTGAAGCTTTCTTT | CASSYEDTEAFF
TRBJ1-1 | TRBV7-9 | NA | NA | TGTGCCCAGGGTACGGACACTGAAGCTTTCTTT | CAQGTDTEAFF
TRBJ2-5 | TRBV7-2 | TRBD2 | NA | TGTGCCAGCAGCGGGGGACGAAATGGACTAGCATCGGGGGAGACCCAGTACTTC | CASSGGRNGLASGETQYF
TRBJ2-1 | TRBV29-1 | TRBD2 | NA | TGCAGCGTTGAAGGTTCGACTAGCGGGGGAATGGCCTACAATGAGCAGTTCTTC | CSVEGSTSGGMAYNEQFF
TRBJ2-7 | TRBV6-5 | NA | NA | TGTGCCAGCAGCGAGGGCAGCGCACCTACGCAGCAGTACTTC | CASSEGSAPTQQYF